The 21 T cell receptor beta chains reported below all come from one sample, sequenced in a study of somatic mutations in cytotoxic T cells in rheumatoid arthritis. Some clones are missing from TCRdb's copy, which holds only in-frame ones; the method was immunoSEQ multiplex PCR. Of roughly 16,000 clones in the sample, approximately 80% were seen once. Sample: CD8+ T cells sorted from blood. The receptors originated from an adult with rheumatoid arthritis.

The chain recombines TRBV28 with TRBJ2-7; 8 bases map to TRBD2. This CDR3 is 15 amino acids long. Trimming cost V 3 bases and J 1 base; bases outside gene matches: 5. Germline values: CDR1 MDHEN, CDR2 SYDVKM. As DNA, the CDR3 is TGTGCCAGCAGTTTGGCGCGGGGGGCATCCTACGAGCAGTACTTC. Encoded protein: CASSLARGASYEQYF.

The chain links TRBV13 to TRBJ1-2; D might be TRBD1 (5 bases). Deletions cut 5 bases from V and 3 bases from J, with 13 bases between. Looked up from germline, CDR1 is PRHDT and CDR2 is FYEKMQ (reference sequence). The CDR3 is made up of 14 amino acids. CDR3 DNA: TGTGCCAGCAGCGAGCAGGGAGGAGACTATGGCTACACCTTC. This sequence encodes CASSEQGGDYGYTF.

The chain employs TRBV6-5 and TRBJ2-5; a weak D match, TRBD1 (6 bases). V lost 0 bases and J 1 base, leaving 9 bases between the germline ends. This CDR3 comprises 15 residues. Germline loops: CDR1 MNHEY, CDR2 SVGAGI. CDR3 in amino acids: CASSYSGTTQETQYF. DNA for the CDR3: TGTGCCAGCAGTTACTCGGGGACAACCCAAGAGACCCAGTACTTC.

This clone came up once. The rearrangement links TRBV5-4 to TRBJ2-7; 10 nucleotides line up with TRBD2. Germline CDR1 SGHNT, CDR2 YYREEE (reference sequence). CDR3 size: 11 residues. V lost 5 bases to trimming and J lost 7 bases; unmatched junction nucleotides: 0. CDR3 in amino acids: CASRGLAEQYF. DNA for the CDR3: TGTGCCAGCAGGGGACTAGCGGAGCAGTACTTC. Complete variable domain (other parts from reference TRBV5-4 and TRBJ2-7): ETGVTQSPTHLIKTRGQQVTLRCSSQSGHNTVSWYQQALGQGPQFIFQYYREEENGRGNFPPRFSGLQFPNYSSELNVNALELDDSALYLCASRGLAEQYFGPGTRLTVT.

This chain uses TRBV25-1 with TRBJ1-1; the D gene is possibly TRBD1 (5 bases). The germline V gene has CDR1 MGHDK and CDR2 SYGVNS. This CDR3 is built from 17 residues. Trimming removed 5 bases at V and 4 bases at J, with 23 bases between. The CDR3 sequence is CASSHRSGTLRGTEAFF. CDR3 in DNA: TGTGCCAGCAGTCACCGATCCGGGACCCTACGGGGCACTGAAGCTTTCTTT.

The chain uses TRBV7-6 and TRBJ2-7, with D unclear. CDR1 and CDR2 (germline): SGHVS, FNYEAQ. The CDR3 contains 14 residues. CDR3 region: CATTPLLGSYEQYF. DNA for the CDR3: TGTGCAACCACTCCCCTTCTAGGCTCCTACGAGCAGTACTTC. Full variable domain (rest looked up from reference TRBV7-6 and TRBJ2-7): GAGVSQSPRYKVTKRGQDVALRCDPISGHVSLYWYRQALGQGPEFLTYFNYEAQQDKSGLPNDRFSAERPEGSISTLTIQRTEQRDSAMYRCATTPLLGSYEQYFGPGTRLTVT.

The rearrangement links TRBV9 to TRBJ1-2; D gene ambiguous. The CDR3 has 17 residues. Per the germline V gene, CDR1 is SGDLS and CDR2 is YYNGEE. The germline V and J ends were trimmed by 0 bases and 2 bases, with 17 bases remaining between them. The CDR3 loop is CASSVASGRATNYGYTF. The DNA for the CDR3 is TGTGCCAGCAGCGTAGCCTCCGGGAGAGCAACCAACTATGGCTACACCTTC.

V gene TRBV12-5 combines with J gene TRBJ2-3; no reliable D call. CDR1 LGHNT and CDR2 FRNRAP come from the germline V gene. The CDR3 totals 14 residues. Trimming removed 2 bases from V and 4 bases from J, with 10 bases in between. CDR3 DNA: TGTGCTAGTGGTTTGTACTTAGCTGCAGATACGCAGTATTTT. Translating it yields CASGLYLAADTQYF.

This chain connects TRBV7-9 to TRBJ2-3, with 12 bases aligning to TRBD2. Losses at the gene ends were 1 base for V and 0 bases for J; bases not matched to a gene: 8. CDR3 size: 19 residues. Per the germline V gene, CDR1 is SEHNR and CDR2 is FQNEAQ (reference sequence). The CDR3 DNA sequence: TGTGCCAGCAGCTTAGTATGGCTAGCGGGGGGGCGAAGCACAGATACGCAGTATTTT. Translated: CASSLVWLAGGRSTDTQYF.

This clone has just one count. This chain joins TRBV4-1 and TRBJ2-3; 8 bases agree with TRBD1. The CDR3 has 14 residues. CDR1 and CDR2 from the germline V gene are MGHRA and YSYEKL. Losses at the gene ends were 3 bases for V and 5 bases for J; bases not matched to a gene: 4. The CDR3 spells CASSQTGVRDTQYF. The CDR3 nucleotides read TGCGCCAGCAGCCAGACAGGGGTACGAGATACGCAGTATTTT.

The chain's CDR3 is CASSPSGQGGDGYTF. In DNA, the CDR3 is TGTGCCAGCAGCCCGTCGGGTCAGGGAGGGGATGGCTACACCTTC. This chain uses TRBV9 with TRBJ1-2; weak D call: TRBD1 (5 bases). The CDR3 contains 15 residues. V lost 4 bases, J lost 6 bases, and 19 bases lay in between. Germline V gene sequence: CDR1 SGDLS, CDR2 YYNGEE.

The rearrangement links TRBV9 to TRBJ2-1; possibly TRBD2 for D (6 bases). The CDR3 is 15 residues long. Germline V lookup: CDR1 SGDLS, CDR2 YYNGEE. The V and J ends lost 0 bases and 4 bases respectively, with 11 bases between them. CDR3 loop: CASSVGGEGYNEQFF. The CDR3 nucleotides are TGTGCCAGCAGCGTAGGGGGGGAAGGGTACAATGAGCAGTTCTTC.

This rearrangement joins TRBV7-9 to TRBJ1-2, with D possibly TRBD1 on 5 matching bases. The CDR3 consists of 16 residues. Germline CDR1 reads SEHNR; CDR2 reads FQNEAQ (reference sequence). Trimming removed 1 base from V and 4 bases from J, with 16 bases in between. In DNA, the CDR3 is TGTGCCAGCAGCTTAGACTCAGGACAATCGTCCTATGGCTACACCTTC. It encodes CASSLDSGQSSYGYTF.

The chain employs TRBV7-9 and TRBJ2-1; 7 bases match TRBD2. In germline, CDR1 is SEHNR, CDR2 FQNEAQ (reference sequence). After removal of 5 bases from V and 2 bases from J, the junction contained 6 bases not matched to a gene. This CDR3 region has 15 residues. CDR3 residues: CASSPTSLPYNEQFF. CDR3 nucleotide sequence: TGTGCCAGCAGCCCGACTAGCCTCCCCTACAATGAGCAGTTCTTC.

DNA of the CDR3: TGTGCCAGCAGCTTCGGAAATTCAGATACGCAGTATTTT. It translates to CASSFGNSDTQYF. The V call is TRBV9, the J call TRBJ2-3; D gene ambiguous. Germline values: CDR1 SGDLS, CDR2 YYNGEE. The V end was cut by 4 bases, the J end by 4 bases, with 10 bases between. CDR3 length: 13 amino acids.

The CDR3 coding sequence is TGTGCATCTCCAAGTGCAACTAATGAAAAACTGTTTTTT. As protein: CASPSATNEKLFF. The chain employs TRBV7-9 and TRBJ1-4; no firm D call. Germline values: CDR1 SEHNR, CDR2 FQNEAQ (reference sequence). The CDR3 covers 13 residues.

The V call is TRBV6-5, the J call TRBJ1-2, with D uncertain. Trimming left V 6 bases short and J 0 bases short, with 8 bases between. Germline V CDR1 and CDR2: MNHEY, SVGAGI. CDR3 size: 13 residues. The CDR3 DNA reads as TGTGCCAGCAGGCTCGGGGCTAACTATGGCTACACCTTC. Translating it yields CASRLGANYGYTF.

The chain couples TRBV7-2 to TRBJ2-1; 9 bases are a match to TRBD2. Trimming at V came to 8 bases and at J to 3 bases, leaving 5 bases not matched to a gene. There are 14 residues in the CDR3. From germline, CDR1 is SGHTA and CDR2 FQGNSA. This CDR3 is CASPEAGGYNEQFF. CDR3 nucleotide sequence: TGTGCCAGCCCCGAAGCGGGGGGCTACAATGAGCAGTTCTTC.

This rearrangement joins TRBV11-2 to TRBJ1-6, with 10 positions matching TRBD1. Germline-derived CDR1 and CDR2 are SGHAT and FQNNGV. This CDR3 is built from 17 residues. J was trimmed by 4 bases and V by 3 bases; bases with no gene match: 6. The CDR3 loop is CASSLTGGLEYNSPLHF. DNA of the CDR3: TGTGCCAGCAGCTTGACAGGGGGCCTGGAGTATAATTCACCCCTCCACTTT.

The CDR3 loop reads CASSEKAGGPETQYF. CDR3 nucleotide sequence: TGCGCCAGCAGTGAGAAAGCGGGGGGGCCAGAGACCCAGTACTTC. This chain connects TRBV10-1 to TRBJ2-5; 10 nucleotides line up with TRBD2. Germline trimming cut 2 bases from V and 4 bases from J; bases unmatched to any gene: 4. This CDR3 region has 15 residues. Germline CDR1 is WNHNN and CDR2 is SYGVQD (reference sequence).

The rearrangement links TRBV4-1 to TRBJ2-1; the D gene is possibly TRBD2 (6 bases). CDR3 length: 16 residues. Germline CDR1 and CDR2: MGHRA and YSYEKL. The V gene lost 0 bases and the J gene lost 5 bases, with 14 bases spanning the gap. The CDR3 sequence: CASSQDSLWGDNEQFF. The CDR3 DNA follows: TGCGCCAGCAGCCAAGATAGCTTATGGGGGGACAATGAGCAGTTCTTC.